One sample yielded the 14 T cell receptor beta chains listed below, sequenced in a study of control samples from healthy donors and cancer patients. Assay used: immunoSEQ multiplex PCR; TCRdb lists only in-frame clones, some missing. The profile covers 150,000 to 200,000 clones, with 85% to 95% appearing a single time and roughly 1.5% taken by the ten largest. Material for sequencing was blood. The receptors stem from a man aged 18 to 30 in good health.

A single count supports this clone. The chain links TRBV19 to TRBJ1-6; weak D call: TRBD1 (5 bases). CDR1 LNHDA and CDR2 SQIVND come from the germline V gene (reference sequence). V was shortened by 4 bases and J by 1 base, with 14 bases between the two germline ends. This CDR3 is 17 amino acids long. DNA for the CDR3: TGTGCCAGTAGTAGACGGGACGGGGGTTCCTATAATTCACCCCTCCACTTT. Its protein is CASSRRDGGSYNSPLHF.

V is TRBV18 and J is TRBJ2-2, with D uncertain. The CDR3 is 14 residues long. Per the germline V gene, CDR1 is KGHSH and CDR2 is LQKENI. V was pared by 5 bases and J by 5 bases, with 12 bases between. CDR3 protein: CASSYPRRTGELFF. In nucleotides, the CDR3 is TGTGCCAGCTCATACCCCCGGAGAACCGGGGAGCTGTTTTTT.

This chain uses TRBV4-2 with TRBJ1-5; 11 nucleotides agree with TRBD1. J lost 2 bases, V lost 3 bases, and 0 bases had no gene match. Germline CDR1 LGHNA, CDR2 YNFKEQ. The CDR3 length is 15 residues. CDR3 DNA sequence: TGTGCCAGCAGCCAGGGACAGGGGGGCAATCAGCCCCAGCATTTT. Translated: CASSQGQGGNQPQHF.

The V and J genes are TRBV6-1 and TRBJ1-1; the D is unclear. The germline V gene encodes CDR1 MNHNS and CDR2 SASEGT. The CDR3 spans 14 residues. Trimming removed 1 base from V and 2 bases from J, with 8 bases in between. The CDR3 here is CASSEVTVNTEAFF. CDR3 sequence (DNA): TGTGCCAGCAGTGAAGTCACAGTAAACACTGAAGCTTTCTTT.

The J gene is TRBJ2-2, the V gene TRBV18; 10 positions agree with TRBD1. The V gene's germline CDR1 is KGHSH and CDR2 LQKENI. The ends lost 1 base at V and 3 bases at J; junction bases unmatched: 2. CDR3 size: 16 residues. CDR3 DNA: TGTGCCAGCTCACCACGACAGGGGGCGGACACCGGGGAGCTGTTTTTT. This translates into CASSPRQGADTGELFF.

This clone was detected only once. V and J are TRBV12-5 and TRBJ1-2, with D possibly being TRBD1 (5 bases). The CDR3 length is 15 residues. CDR1 is LGHNT, CDR2 FRNRAP, per germline. Trimming removed 0 bases from V and 2 bases from J, with 10 bases in between. CDR3 in amino acids: CASGLVRGINYGYTF. The CDR3 coding sequence is TGTGCTAGTGGTTTGGTACGGGGGATAAACTATGGCTACACCTTC.

The chain carries TRBV6-5 and TRBJ1-3; D is undetermined. Germline CDR1 and CDR2: MNHEY and SVGAGI. CDR3 length: 14 residues. The germline V and J ends were trimmed by 0 bases and 3 bases, with 6 bases remaining between them. The CDR3 nucleotides read TGTGCCAGCAGTTACTCAGGGTTTGGAAACACCATATATTTT. It codes for CASSYSGFGNTIYF.

The chain is built from TRBV5-1 and TRBJ1-1; TRBD1 is a possible D gene (5 bases). The V gene lost 0 bases and the J gene lost 5 bases, with 11 bases spanning the gap. Germline assignment: CDR1 SGHRS and CDR2 YFSETQ. The CDR3 is 14 residues long. In DNA, the CDR3 is TGCGCCAGCAGCTTGGGGGCAGAGGGGACTGAAGCTTTCTTT. Translating it yields CASSLGAEGTEAFF.

This clone is a singleton in its sample. The V and J genes are TRBV27 and TRBJ1-6; TRBD1 agrees at 8 bases. J gave up 10 bases and V 6 bases, and 8 bases lay outside the gene matches. In germline, CDR1 is MNHEY, CDR2 SMNVEV (reference sequence). CDR3 length: 14 residues. This CDR3 reads CASRNTGGGSPLHF. As DNA, the CDR3 is TGTGCCAGCAGAAACACAGGGGGAGGCTCACCCCTCCACTTT.

The chain links TRBV5-1 to TRBJ1-2; D not certain. The CDR3 sequence is 15 residues long. The germline V gene has CDR1 SGHRS and CDR2 YFSETQ. Trimming took 1 base from V and 6 from J, leaving 16 bases between them. The DNA for the CDR3 is TGCGCCAGCAGCTTGTTAGGGCTTGATACGGATGGCTACACCTTC. Protein: CASSLLGLDTDGYTF.

The rearrangement links TRBV3-1 (or the pseudogene TRBV3-2) to TRBJ2-2; D is uncertain. CDR1 LGHDT and CDR2 YNNKEL come from the germline V gene (reference sequence). The CDR3 has 14 residues. Trimming pared 8 bases from V and 1 base from J, leaving 11 bases between. The CDR3 region is CASGFLRNTGELFF. CDR3 DNA sequence: TGTGCCAGCGGCTTCCTCAGGAACACCGGGGAGCTGTTTTTT.

The chain employs TRBV12-3 or TRBV12-4 and TRBJ2-7; tentatively, D is TRBD1 or TRBD2 (6 bases each). Trimming stripped 7 bases from V and 5 bases from J, with 9 bases between. The CDR3 totals 11 residues. The CDR3 region is CASTGGHEQYF. The CDR3 nucleotides are TGTGCCAGCACCGGGGGCCACGAGCAGTACTTC.

The chain carries TRBV18 and TRBJ2-2; 7 nucleotides align to TRBD2. The germline V gene encodes CDR1 KGHSH and CDR2 LQKENI. The CDR3 sequence is 16 residues long. V was clipped by 5 bases and J by 1 base; unmatched bases: 7. As DNA, the CDR3 is TGTGCCAGCTCAAACGGGGGGACGGTGAACACCGGGGAGCTGTTTTTT. It specifies CASSNGGTVNTGELFF.

This rearrangement joins TRBV5-1 to TRBJ2-7; D unclear. Looked up from germline, CDR1 is SGHRS and CDR2 is YFSETQ. Trimming shortened V by 4 bases and J by 0 bases, and 11 bases separated the two germline ends. There are 14 residues in the CDR3. The CDR3 bases are TGCGCCAGCAGCCCCGGCCATAGCTCCTACGAGCAGTACTTC. It specifies CASSPGHSSYEQYF.